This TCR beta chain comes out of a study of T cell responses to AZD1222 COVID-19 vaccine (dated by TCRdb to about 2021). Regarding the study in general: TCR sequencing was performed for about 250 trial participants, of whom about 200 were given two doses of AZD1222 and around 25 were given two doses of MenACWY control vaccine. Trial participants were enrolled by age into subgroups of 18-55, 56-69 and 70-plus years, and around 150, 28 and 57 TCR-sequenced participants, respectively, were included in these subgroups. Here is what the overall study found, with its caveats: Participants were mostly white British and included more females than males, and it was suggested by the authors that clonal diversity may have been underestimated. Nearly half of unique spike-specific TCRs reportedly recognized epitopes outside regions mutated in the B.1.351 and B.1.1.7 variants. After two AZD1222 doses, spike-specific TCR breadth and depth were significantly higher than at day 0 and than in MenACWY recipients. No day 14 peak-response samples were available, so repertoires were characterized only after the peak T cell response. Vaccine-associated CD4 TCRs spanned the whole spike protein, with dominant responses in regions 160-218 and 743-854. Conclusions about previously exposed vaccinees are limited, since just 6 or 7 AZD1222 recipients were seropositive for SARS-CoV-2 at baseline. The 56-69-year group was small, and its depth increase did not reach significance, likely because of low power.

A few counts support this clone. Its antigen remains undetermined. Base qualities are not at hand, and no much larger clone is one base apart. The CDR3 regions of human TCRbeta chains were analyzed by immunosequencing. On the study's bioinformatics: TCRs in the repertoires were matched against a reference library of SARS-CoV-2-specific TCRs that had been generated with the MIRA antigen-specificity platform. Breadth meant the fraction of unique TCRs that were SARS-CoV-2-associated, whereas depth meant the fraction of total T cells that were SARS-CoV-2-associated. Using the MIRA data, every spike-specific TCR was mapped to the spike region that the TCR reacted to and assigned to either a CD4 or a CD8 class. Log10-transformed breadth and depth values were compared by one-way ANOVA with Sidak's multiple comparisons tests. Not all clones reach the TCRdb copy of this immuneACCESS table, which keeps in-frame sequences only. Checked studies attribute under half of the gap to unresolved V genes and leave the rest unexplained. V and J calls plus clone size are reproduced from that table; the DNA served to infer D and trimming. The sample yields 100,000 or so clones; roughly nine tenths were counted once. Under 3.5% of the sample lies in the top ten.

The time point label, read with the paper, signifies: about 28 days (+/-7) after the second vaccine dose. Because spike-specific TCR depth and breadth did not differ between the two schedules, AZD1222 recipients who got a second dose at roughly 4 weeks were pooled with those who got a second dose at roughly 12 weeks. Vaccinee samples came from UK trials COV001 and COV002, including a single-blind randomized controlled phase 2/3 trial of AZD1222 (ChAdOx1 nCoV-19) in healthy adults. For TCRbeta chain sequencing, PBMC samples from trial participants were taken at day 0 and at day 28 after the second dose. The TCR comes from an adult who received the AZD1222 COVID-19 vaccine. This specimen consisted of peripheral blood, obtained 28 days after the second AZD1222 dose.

The encoded CDR3 is CASSSDTFNQPQHF. Read as DNA, the sequence is TGTGCCAGCAGTTCGGACACATTTAATCAGCCCCAGCATTTT. The sequence is built from TRBV2 and TRBJ1-5, with TRBD1 tentatively as D gene (5 bases match). A distance of 12 bases separates the germline ends of V and J, which lose 5 bases and 4 bases respectively. The CDR3 covers 14 residues, taking in both the cysteine and the phenylalanine. Only the CDR3 DNA is retained, 42 bases long and in frame from the first base. Via the germline V gene, CDR1 is SNHLY and CDR2 FYNNEI.